The rows below give T cell receptor beta chains drawn from one sample of a study of OX40 agonist ivuxolimab in advanced cancers. Repertoires were generated with immunoSEQ multiplex PCR, while TCRdb's copy carries only in-frame clones and drops some. The sample includes approximately 70,000 clones, approximately 85% of them seen just once. The sequenced sample was CD4+ or CD8+ T cells sorted from blood, obtained in a trial of the OX40 agonist ivuxolimab. The source is an adult with an advanced solid tumor such as melanoma, head and neck, liver or kidney cancer. The CDR3 runs from the conserved cysteine through the conserved F or W. A D gene is named only where the DNA matches it firmly. The size field is filled for only some rows; it gives once, few, many or a size class.

clone_size j_call d_call v_call cdr3_aa cdr3_nt
. TRBJ1-2 . TRBV7-9 CALEVPNYGYTF TGTGCCCTGGAGGTCCCTAACTATGGCTACACCTTC
. TRBJ1-2 . TRBV7-2 CASSRGPTNYGYTF TGTGCCAGCAGCCGAGGGCCCACTAACTATGGCTACACCTTC
. TRBJ2-4 TRBD2 TRBV4-1 CASSLSGGAAKNIQYF TGCGCCAGCAGCCTGAGCGGGGGGGCCGCCAAAAACATTCAGTACTTC
few TRBJ1-3 . TRBV6-6 CASSGATGTSGNTIYF TGTGCCAGCAGTGGGGCGACAGGAACCTCTGGAAACACCATATATTTT
. TRBJ1-3 . TRBV11-2 CASSLDPGTSGNTIYF TGTGCCAGCAGCTTAGATCCGGGGACGTCTGGAAACACCATATATTTT
. TRBJ2-6 TRBD1 TRBV19 CASSMIPQRGRSGANVLTF TGTGCCAGTAGTATGATTCCACAAAGGGGGCGATCAGGGGCCAACGTCCTGACTTTC
. TRBJ1-1 TRBD1 TRBV6-6 CASRERNRGDTEAFF TGTGCCAGCAGAGAACGTAACAGGGGTGACACTGAAGCTTTCTTT
. TRBJ2-3 . TRBV18 CASSWRDTDTQYF TGTGCCAGCTCATGGCGTGACACAGATACGCAGTATTTT
. TRBJ2-6 . TRBV7-9 CASSLAGAGANVLTF TGTGCCAGCAGCTTAGCAGGGGCTGGGGCCAACGTCCTGACTTTC
. TRBJ1-2 . TRBV29-1 CSAWDPQTNGYGYTF TGCAGCGCCTGGGACCCTCAAACCAATGGGTATGGCTACACCTTC
. TRBJ1-2 . TRBV6-6 CASSYSNQGGYTF TGTGCCAGCAGTTACTCGAATCAAGGGGGCTACACCTTC
. TRBJ2-3 . TRBV5-4 CASSLQGEDTQYF TGTGCCAGCAGCTTGCAGGGTGAAGATACGCAGTATTTT
. TRBJ2-2 . TRBV2 CASSESTNTGELFF TGTGCCAGCAGTGAGTCAACGAACACCGGGGAGCTGTTTTTT
. TRBJ1-1 . TRBV5-1 CASSFAGTHTEAFF TGCGCCAGCAGCTTTGCAGGAACCCACACTGAAGCTTTCTTT
. TRBJ2-6 TRBD2 TRBV7-2 CASSSGLAGVPSGANVLTF TGTGCCAGCAGCTCCGGACTAGCGGGAGTCCCCTCTGGGGCCAACGTCCTGACTTTC
. TRBJ2-1 . TRBV5-6 CASSFLWENEQFF TGTGCCAGCAGCTTTCTGTGGGAGAATGAGCAGTTCTTC
. TRBJ1-2 TRBD1 TRBV6-5 CASSQGQRPPKGYTF TGTGCCAGCAGCCAGGGACAGCGGCCCCCCAAGGGCTACACCTTC
. TRBJ1-5 TRBD1 TRBV6-6 CASSLGGANQPQHF TGTGCCAGCAGCCTAGGGGGCGCCAATCAGCCCCAGCATTTT
. TRBJ2-1 TRBD2 TRBV30 CAWRGLAGVEQFF TGTGCCTGGAGGGGACTAGCGGGAGTTGAGCAGTTCTTC
. TRBJ1-5 TRBD1 TRBV15 CATSPRGKDREIGQPQHF TGTGCCACCAGCCCGAGGGGAAAGGACAGGGAGATAGGTCAGCCCCAGCATTTT
. TRBJ1-1 . TRBV7-2 CASRLTGGTEAFF TGTGCCAGCAGACTAACGGGTGGCACTGAAGCTTTCTTT
. TRBJ2-2 . TRBV5-1 CASSVMVTPGELFF TGCGCCAGCAGCGTAATGGTTACACCCGGGGAGCTGTTTTTT
. TRBJ2-5 . TRBV29-1 CSSMWGFGETQYF TGCAGCTCTATGTGGGGGTTTGGGGAGACCCAGTACTTC
. TRBJ1-1 TRBD1 TRBV12-5 CASGLGQGTEAFF TGTGCTAGTGGTTTAGGACAGGGCACTGAAGCTTTCTTT
. TRBJ1-1 . TRBV6-6 CASSSPSDLDTEAFF TGTGCCAGCAGCTCCCCTTCGGACCTAGATACTGAAGCTTTCTTT
. TRBJ1-1 . TRBV7-9 CASSLAFQNTEAFF TGTGCCAGCAGCTTAGCCTTTCAAAACACTGAAGCTTTCTTT
. TRBJ1-1 . TRBV7-2 CASSFALGGFEAFF TGTGCCAGCAGCTTCGCCTTGGGGGGGTTTGAAGCTTTCTTT
. TRBJ2-5 . TRBV5-4 CASSLPTRKETQYF TGTGCCAGCAGCCTACCGACTAGAAAAGAGACCCAGTACTTC
. TRBJ2-6 . TRBV15 CATQQAGANVLTF TGTGCCACCCAACAGGCCGGGGCCAACGTCCTGACTTTC
. TRBJ2-1 TRBD2 TRBV9 CASSVASGGFSSYNEQFF TGTGCCAGCAGCGTAGCTAGCGGGGGGTTCAGCTCCTACAATGAGCAGTTCTTC
once TRBJ2-3 TRBD1 TRBV7-6 CASSRGQGSSTDTQYF TGTGCCAGCAGCCGCGGACAGGGCTCTTCCACAGATACGCAGTATTTT
. TRBJ2-5 TRBD1 TRBV7-3 CASSNGQEETQYF TGTGCCAGCAGCAACGGACAGGAAGAGACCCAGTACTTC
. TRBJ2-5 . TRBV5-8 CASIRIVGQETQYF TGTGCCAGCATAAGGATCGTCGGGCAAGAGACCCAGTACTTC
few TRBJ1-1 . TRBV5-8 CASTYGERNTEAFF TGTGCCAGCACCTATGGGGAACGGAACACTGAAGCTTTCTTT
once TRBJ2-1 TRBD1 TRBV7-3 CASSLTRDSYNEQFF TGTGCCAGCAGCTTGACCCGGGACAGCTACAATGAGCAGTTCTTC
. TRBJ2-7 TRBD1 TRBV29-1 CSVRRDRASPEQYF TGCAGCGTAAGGAGGGACAGGGCCTCGCCTGAGCAGTACTTC
. TRBJ2-1 . TRBV10-2 CASIPTFYNEQFF TGCGCCAGCATTCCGACTTTCTACAATGAGCAGTTCTTC
. TRBJ2-5 . TRBV5-1 CASSSRQLLQETQYF TGCGCCAGCAGCTCCCGACAGTTACTCCAAGAGACCCAGTACTTC
few TRBJ1-6 TRBD1 TRBV28 CASSLSDRARSPLHF TGTGCCAGCAGTTTGAGTGACAGGGCTCGCTCACCCCTCCACTTT
once TRBJ1-5 TRBD1 TRBV15 CATSRDGQARVPQHF TGTGCCACCAGCAGAGACGGACAGGCTAGAGTGCCCCAGCATTTT
. TRBJ1-6 . TRBV6-5 CASSYTRQNSPLHF TGTGCCAGCAGTTACACACGACAGAATTCACCCCTCCACTTT
. TRBJ2-5 . TRBV5-1 CASSLYDRQETQYF TGCGCCAGCAGCTTGTACGACAGACAAGAGACCCAGTACTTC
. TRBJ2-3 . TRBV5-5 CASSLAVVGVSTDTQYF TGTGCCAGCAGCTTGGCCGTAGTAGGGGTCAGCACAGATACGCAGTATTTT
once TRBJ1-1 . TRBV7-8 CASSLKGLGYRRGRNTEAFF TGTGCCAGCAGCTTAAAAGGTTTGGGTTACAGGAGAGGACGGAACACTGAAGCTTTCTTT
. TRBJ2-5 . TRBV11-2 CASRPGRSEAGETQYF TGTGCCAGCAGACCAGGGAGGTCTGAGGCTGGGGAGACCCAGTACTTC
. TRBJ2-1 . TRBV7-3 CASSSPRGAGNEQFF TGTGCCAGCAGCTCCCCCAGGGGGGCGGGCAATGAGCAGTTCTTC
. TRBJ1-1 . TRBV14 CASSPSARANTEAFF TGTGCCAGCAGCCCGAGTGCCAGGGCGAACACTGAAGCTTTCTTT
. TRBJ1-2 . TRBV28 CASSPIRGRSSYTF TGTGCCAGCAGTCCAATCAGGGGCAGAAGTAGCTACACCTTC
. TRBJ1-5 . TRBV10-3 CAISDSQTLNQPQHF TGTGCCATCAGTGACTCACAGACTCTCAATCAGCCCCAGCATTTT
. TRBJ1-1 . TRBV5-1 CASSPRPDGNEAFF TGCGCCAGCAGCCCCCGGCCAGATGGGAACGAAGCTTTCTTT
. TRBJ2-5 TRBD1 TRBV11-2 CASSSPGTGARKETQYF TGTGCCAGCAGCAGTCCCGGGACAGGGGCGCGGAAAGAGACCCAGTACTTC
. TRBJ2-5 TRBD2 TRBV18 CASSPQPSGSSKTQYF TGTGCCAGCTCACCACAACCCAGCGGGAGTTCGAAGACCCAGTACTTC
. TRBJ2-1 . TRBV4-3 CASSQGQARLSYNEQFF TGCGCCAGCAGCCAAGGCCAAGCCAGGCTCTCCTACAATGAGCAGTTCTTC
. TRBJ2-1 TRBD2 TRBV5-6 CASSSTSGGKQFF TGTGCCAGCAGCTCCACTTCGGGAGGTAAGCAGTTCTTC
. TRBJ1-4 TRBD1 TRBV2 CGGGTVEKLFF TGTGGGGGCGGGACAGTTGAAAAACTGTTTTTT